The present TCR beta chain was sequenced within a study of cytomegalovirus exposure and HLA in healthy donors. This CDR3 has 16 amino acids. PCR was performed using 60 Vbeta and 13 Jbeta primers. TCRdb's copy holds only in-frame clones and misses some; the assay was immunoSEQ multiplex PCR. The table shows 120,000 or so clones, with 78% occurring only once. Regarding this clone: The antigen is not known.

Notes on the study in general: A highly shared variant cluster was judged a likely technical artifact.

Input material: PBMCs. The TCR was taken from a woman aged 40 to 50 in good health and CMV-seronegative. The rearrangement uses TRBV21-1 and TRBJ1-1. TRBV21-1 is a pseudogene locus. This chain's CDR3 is CASSPVGGECSTEAFF. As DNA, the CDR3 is TGTGCCAGCAGTCCCGTGGGGGGGGAATGCAGCACTGAAGCTTTCTTT.